One and the same sample provided the 2 T cell receptor beta chains below, sequenced in a study of blood T cell repertoires in COVID-19. Method: immunoSEQ multiplex PCR; TCRdb's copy keeps in-frame clones and lacks some. The sample has just under 350,000 clones; about 83% are singletons. The sequenced sample consisted of peripheral blood. The receptor set was obtained from a man aged 30 to 45 with active or convalescent COVID-19.

This sequence joins TRBV10-3 and TRBJ2-5; the D is unclear. Trimming removed 0 bases from V and 5 bases from J, with 19 bases in between. This CDR3 is built from 17 residues. The germline V gene has CDR1 ENHRY and CDR2 SYGVKD. The CDR3 DNA reads as TGTGCCATCAGTGAGTCGAGTCGATTGTCGGGTCCGGAGACCCAGTACTTC. Its protein product is CAISESSRLSGPETQYF.

The J gene is TRBJ2-7, the V gene TRBV25-1; the D gene is possibly TRBD2 (5 bases). The CDR3 runs to 15 residues. Trimming shortened V by 0 bases and J by 3 bases, and 12 bases separated the two germline ends. Germline CDR1 and CDR2: MGHDK and SYGVNS. The CDR3 reads CASSEYNLAGYEQYF. The CDR3 region has the DNA TGTGCCAGCAGTGAATATAACCTAGCCGGCTACGAGCAGTACTTC.